These T cell receptor beta chains were read from a single sample in a study of CD8 T cells in Susac syndrome. TCRdb independently ran MiXCR on the immunoSEQ multiplex PCR reads; one entry per CDR3 protein. The sample gives roughly 47,000 distinct CDR3 sequences, approximately 92% of which show up once; roughly 0.45% is in the top ten. The sequenced sample consisted of CD8+ T cells from PBMCs. The receptors come from a human donor in good health. CDR3s include the opening cysteine and the closing phenylalanine or tryptophan. A D gene is named only where the DNA matches it firmly. Rows give clone size only sometimes, using once, few, many, or a class for an expanded clone.

TRBJ2-7	.	TRBV4-3	.	CASSQDSGTPLEQYF	TGCGCCAGCAGCCAAGACAGTGGGACTCCTCTCGAGCAGTACTTC
TRBJ2-1	TRBD1	TRBV12-3/TRBV12-4	.	CASSRPGQGYHEQFF	TGTGCCAGCAGTAGACCGGGACAGGGTTACCATGAGCAGTTCTTC
TRBJ2-1	.	TRBV29-1	.	CSVERRLPPYNEQFF	TGCAGCGTTGAGAGGCGGTTACCGCCCTACAATGAGCAGTTCTTC
TRBJ2-1	TRBD1	TRBV27	.	CASSSGGQDMFF	TGTGCCAGCAGTTCAGGGGGACAGGATATGTTCTTC
TRBJ1-2	.	TRBV7-9	once	CASSFGSYGYTF	TGTGCCAGCAGCTTTGGCAGCTATGGCTACACCTTC
TRBJ1-2	.	TRBV5-1	.	CASSLVWQGETSGYTF	TGCGCCAGCAGCTTGGTTTGGCAAGGGGAGACGAGTGGCTACACCTTC
TRBJ2-2	.	TRBV24-1	.	CATSGAADTGELFF	TGTGCCACCTCTGGAGCAGCGGACACCGGGGAGCTGTTTTTT
TRBJ2-7	.	TRBV2	.	CASREGPGPTYEQYF	TGTGCCAGCAGGGAGGGGCCGGGGCCAACCTACGAGCAGTACTTC
TRBJ2-1	TRBD1	TRBV5-5	once	CASSATGGKYNEQFF	TGTGCCAGCAGCGCGACAGGGGGCAAGTACAATGAGCAGTTCTTC
TRBJ2-6	.	TRBV12-3/TRBV12-4	.	CASSFSGGGANVLTF	TGTGCCAGCAGTTTTTCCGGGGGTGGGGCCAACGTCCTGACTTTC
TRBJ2-1	.	TRBV30	.	CAWRLDSGNYGEQFF	TGTGCCTGGAGGTTGGATAGCGGCAACTACGGGGAGCAGTTCTTC
TRBJ1-1	.	TRBV29-1	.	CSVLAGTEAFF	TGCAGCGTTCTCGCGGGCACTGAAGCTTTCTTT
TRBJ1-2	TRBD1	TRBV6-2/TRBV6-3	.	CASSPDRGRDYGYTF	TGTGCCAGCAGTCCCGACAGGGGGCGCGACTATGGCTACACCTTC
TRBJ2-7	TRBD1	TRBV7-9	.	CASSPPDGTGAYEQYF	TGTGCCAGCAGCCCCCCCGACGGGACAGGCGCTTACGAGCAGTACTTC
TRBJ2-7	.	TRBV6-5	.	CASTPGYTYEQYF	TGTGCCAGCACCCCGGGCTATACCTACGAGCAGTACTTC
TRBJ2-2	TRBD1	TRBV27	.	CASSPHGTGRSGELFF	TGTGCCAGCAGTCCCCACGGGACAGGGAGGAGCGGGGAGCTGTTTTTT
TRBJ2-7	.	TRBV6-1	.	CASSEVIDVTPSYEQYF	TGTGCCAGCAGTGAAGTGATCGACGTAACCCCCTCCTACGAGCAGTACTTC
TRBJ2-1	TRBD2	TRBV6-6	.	CASSRTSGGLHNEQFF	TGTGCCAGCAGTCGGACTAGCGGGGGCCTACACAATGAGCAGTTCTTC
TRBJ1-1	.	TRBV5-1	few	CASSSWLIGYTEAFF	TGCGCCAGCAGCTCCTGGCTGATCGGGTACACTGAAGCTTTCTTT
TRBJ2-1	.	TRBV29-1	.	CSVFGQNNEQFF	TGCAGCGTTTTTGGACAGAACAATGAGCAGTTCTTC